This T cell receptor beta chain comes out of a study of cytomegalovirus exposure and HLA in healthy donors. Remarks on this clone: Antigen unknown.

This CDR3 spans 17 amino acids. Per the germline V gene, CDR1 is SGHTA and CDR2 is FQGTGA. V dropped 0 bases and J dropped 0 bases, with 11 bases sitting between them. The study's findings and limits: In a later analysis, TCR beta V- and J-gene trimming was associated with a missense DCLRE1C variant.

PCR used 60 Vbeta primers and 13 Jbeta primers. Original analysis: It was a later analysis that counted tens of millions of unique TCR beta chains, of which approximately 9.9 million were shared. Assay: immunoSEQ multiplex PCR; the TCRdb copy retains only in-frame clones and omits some. For V, J and clone size, that table is used; D and trimming come from the DNA. This sample has roughly 88,000 clones, with roughly 72% found just once. Sequenced input: PBMCs. The sequence was collected from a young man in good health and CMV-seropositive. This chain uses TRBV7-3 with TRBJ2-2; D is possibly TRBD2 (8 bases). CDR3 sequence: CASSLTSGTANTGELFF. The CDR3 DNA reads as TGTGCCAGCAGCTTAACTAGCGGGACAGCGAACACCGGGGAGCTGTTTTTT.